The 29 T cell receptor beta chains below come from one sample, sequenced in a study of technical replicates of blood from several donors. Produced via immunoSEQ multiplex PCR; TCRdb's table is partial and in-frame only. This sample has approximately 87,000 clones; 94% occur once, and the top ten carry about 0.26%. What was sequenced was T cells isolated from PBMCs. The receptors were gathered from a human donor in good health.

Concerning this clone itself: At one boundary the junction diverges from the germline segment, which might be a read error. The CDR3 reads CAGGPKGRTEAFF. CDR3 sequence (DNA): TGCGCCGGAGGCCCAAAGGGTCGCACTGAGGCTTTCTTT. The chain links TRBV10-1 to TRBJ1-1, with D unclear. The CDR3 spans 13 residues. Germline CDR1 WNHNN, CDR2 SYGVQD (reference sequence).

The V call is TRBV28, the J call TRBJ2-1; 9 bases fit TRBD1. Germline loops: CDR1 MDHEN, CDR2 SYDVKM. The CDR3 has 16 residues. The J segment lost 9 bases and the V segment lost 5 bases, leaving 14 bases of the junction unmatched. CDR3 region: CASSTTGQGFFCEQFF. The CDR3 DNA reads as TGTGCCAGCAGTACGACGGGACAGGGTTTTTTCTGTGAGCAGTTCTTC.

The chain carries TRBV30 and TRBJ1-2; D perhaps matches TRBD1 (5 bases). Trimming pared 1 base from V and 1 base from J, leaving 16 bases between. Germline assignment: CDR1 GTSNPN and CDR2 SVGIG (reference sequence). The length of the CDR3 is 16 residues. CDR3 region: CAWSALTGVINYGYTF. The CDR3 coding sequence is TGTGCCTGGAGTGCCCTCACAGGTGTAATTAACTATGGCTACACCTTC.

The chain joins TRBV19 to TRBJ2-3; 11 positions match TRBD2. Trimming at V came to 1 base and at J to 2 bases, leaving 5 bases not matched to a gene. The CDR3 is made up of 17 amino acids. Looked up from germline, CDR1 is LNHDA and CDR2 is SQIVND (reference sequence). CDR3 in DNA: TGTGCCAGTAGTATAGGTGGGACTAGCGGACTCACAGATACGCAGTATTTT. It is translated as CASSIGGTSGLTDTQYF.

In regard to this clone: Other DNA sequences in this sample translate to the same CDR3. The V call is TRBV5-1, the J call TRBJ2-3; D is undetermined. The V and J ends lost 0 bases and 5 bases respectively, with 4 bases between them. CDR3 length equals 12 residues. Germline V gene data show CDR1 as SGHRS and CDR2 as YFSETQ. Here the CDR3 reads CASSLAGDTQYF. The CDR3 region has the DNA TGCGCCAGCAGCTTGGCCGGAGATACGCAGTATTTT. Using reference TRBV5-1 and TRBJ2-3 for the parts outside the CDR3, the full variable domain is KAGVTQTPRYLIKTRGQQVTLSCSPISGHRSVSWYQQTPGQGLQFLFEYFSETQRNKGNFPGRFSGRQFSNSRSEMNVSTLELGDSALYLCASSLAGDTQYFGPGTRLTVL.

This clone was detected a few times. The chain links TRBV9 to TRBJ1-2; TRBD1 aligns across 9 bases. Germline-derived CDR1 and CDR2 are SGDLS and YYNGEE. The J segment lost 4 bases and the V segment lost 6 bases, leaving 4 bases of the junction unmatched. The CDR3 extends over 13 amino acids. The DNA of the CDR3 is TGTGCCAGCACCCAACAGGGGGCCTATGGCTACACCTTC. Its protein is CASTQQGAYGYTF.

The chain is built from TRBV10-2 and TRBJ2-1; 7 bases match TRBD1. Looked up from germline, CDR1 is WSHSY and CDR2 is SAAADI. Germline trimming cut 5 bases from V and 3 bases from J; bases unmatched to any gene: 4. This CDR3 region has 14 residues. CDR3 DNA sequence: TGCGCCAGCAGTCGACAGGGAATCTACAATGAGCAGTTCTTC. Its translation is CASSRQGIYNEQFF.

V is TRBV10-3 and J is TRBJ2-7, with 7 nucleotides matching TRBD1. The CDR3 is 13 amino acids. Germline CDR1 and CDR2: ENHRY and SYGVKD. V was clipped by 7 bases and J by 0 bases; unmatched bases: 3. The CDR3 is CAIKRTGSYEQYF. The DNA of the CDR3 is TGTGCCATCAAAAGGACAGGCTCCTACGAGCAGTACTTC.

This sequence joins TRBV28 and TRBJ2-7, with TRBD2 matching over 7 bases. This CDR3 has 15 amino acids. V shed 5 bases and J 9 bases; nucleotides not matched to a gene: 16. The germline V gene has CDR1 MDHEN and CDR2 SYDVKM. The CDR3 DNA sequence: TGTGCCAGCAGTAAGACCTGGGGAGGGGAAGTCGTGCAGTACTTC. Amino acid sequence: CASSKTWGGEVVQYF.

The gene calls are TRBV5-4 and TRBJ2-7; 7 nucleotides line up with TRBD1. Germline V gene lookup returns CDR1 SGHNT and CDR2 YYREEE (reference sequence). The V segment lost 4 bases and the J segment 2 bases; nucleotides outside the gene matches: 12. The CDR3 runs to 16 residues. CDR3 residues: CASSRITGTATYEQYF. In nucleotides, the CDR3 is TGTGCCAGCAGCAGAATAACCGGGACAGCCACCTACGAGCAGTACTTC.

The V and J genes are TRBV13 and TRBJ2-3; 8 positions agree with TRBD1. The CDR3 has 17 amino acids. Germline trimming cut 5 bases from V and 2 bases from J; bases unmatched to any gene: 12. Germline V lookup: CDR1 PRHDT, CDR2 FYEKMQ (reference sequence). The CDR3 nucleotides are TGTGCCAGCAGCCCTGCGGCCCAGGGGGCAATCACAGATACGCAGTATTTT. It codes for CASSPAAQGAITDTQYF.

This clone was counted only a few times. V and J are TRBV9 and TRBJ2-1; a possible D gene is TRBD2 (7 bases). V was clipped by 3 bases and J by 7 bases, with 17 bases between them. This CDR3 region has 15 residues. Germline CDR1 reads SGDLS; CDR2 reads YYNGEE. CDR3 coding DNA: TGTGCCAGCAGCGATAATGCGGGGGCCCGTAATGAGCAGTTCTTC. Amino acid sequence: CASSDNAGARNEQFF.

This sequence joins TRBV29-1 and TRBJ1-2; 12 bases fit TRBD1. The germline V gene encodes CDR1 SQVTM and CDR2 ANQGSEA. V lost 6 bases to trimming and J lost 7 bases; unmatched junction nucleotides: 6. The CDR3 covers 13 residues. The chain's CDR3 is CSVGGQGAGGYTF. CDR3 in DNA: TGCAGCGTGGGGGGACAGGGGGCGGGTGGCTACACCTTC.

V gene TRBV19 combines with J gene TRBJ2-7, with D maybe TRBD2 (6 bases). Germline V gene lookup returns CDR1 LNHDA and CDR2 SQIVND (reference sequence). The V and J ends lost 7 bases and 0 bases respectively, with 13 bases between them. This CDR3 comprises 14 residues. CDR3: CASKFTGSSYEQYF. CDR3 nucleotide sequence: TGTGCCAGTAAGTTTACCGGGAGCTCCTACGAGCAGTACTTC.

The chain has TRBV5-1 and TRBJ1-1; D unclear. In germline, CDR1 is SGHRS, CDR2 YFSETQ. The V and J ends lost 1 base and 4 bases respectively, with 11 bases between them. The CDR3 has 14 residues. The CDR3: CASSLISTGTEAFF. In DNA form, the CDR3 reads TGCGCCAGCAGCTTGATTTCAACGGGCACTGAAGCTTTCTTT.

The rearrangement links TRBV4-1 to TRBJ1-2; TRBD1 agrees at 11 bases. The V gene's germline CDR1 is MGHRA and CDR2 YSYEKL. With 0 bases clipped from V and 8 bases from J, the junction kept 26 bases outside the gene matches. The CDR3 sequence is 22 residues long. In nucleotides, the CDR3 is TGCGCCAGCAGCCAAGACCCCCGCCGCCTCCGGTCCCGGGACAGGGGGAGTAAGGGCTACACCTTC. Its protein product is CASSQDPRRLRSRDRGSKGYTF.

This chain uses TRBV10-3 with TRBJ2-6; D may be TRBD2 (6 bases). Germline CDR1 reads ENHRY; CDR2 reads SYGVKD. The ends were cut back, 9 bases at V and 0 bases at J, with 15 bases in the middle. This CDR3 is 16 amino acids long. CDR3 amino acids: CAITGTPSSGANVLTF. CDR3 nucleotides: TGTGCCATTACTGGGACTCCGAGCTCTGGGGCCAACGTCCTGACTTTC.

This clone was detected once. The chain uses TRBV6-5 and TRBJ2-1; D gene ambiguous. The germline V gene has CDR1 MNHEY and CDR2 SVGAGI. Trimming took off 6 bases at V and 2 bases at J, with 8 bases between the two ends. The CDR3 spans 13 residues. CDR3 in DNA: TGTGCCAGCAGAGAATCTACCTACAATGAGCAGTTCTTC. Protein: CASRESTYNEQFF.

This clone was seen only once. The chain combines TRBV5-1 with TRBJ2-7, with TRBD2 identical over 7 bases. V was pared by 8 bases and J by 2 bases, with 10 bases of the junction left unmatched. The CDR3 extends over 14 amino acids. Germline CDR1 reads SGHRS; CDR2 reads YFSETQ. The DNA of the CDR3 is TGCGCCAGTAACCGGGGGGATCCCCCCTACGAGCAGTACTTC. Its protein product is CASNRGDPPYEQYF.

This chain uses TRBV7-3 with TRBJ2-3; 8 nucleotides agree with TRBD2. The germline gives CDR1 SGHTA, CDR2 FQGTGA. The CDR3 is 16 residues long. The junction had 12 bases not matched to a gene; V was cut back by 6 bases and J by 4 bases. CDR3 protein: CASSYSTGGPSDTQYF. As DNA, the CDR3 is TGTGCCAGCAGTTACTCCACGGGGGGGCCGTCAGATACGCAGTATTTT.

The chain recombines TRBV6-5 with TRBJ1-2, with 7 bases lining up with TRBD1. Germline V lookup: CDR1 MNHEY, CDR2 SVGAGI. The CDR3 sequence is 14 residues long. Trimming removed 0 bases from V and 7 bases from J; junction bases left unmatched: 5. CDR3 bases: TGTGCCAGCAGTTACTCGACAGGGTCCAGTGGCTACACCTTC. Its translation is CASSYSTGSSGYTF.

V is TRBV2 and J is TRBJ2-5; 10 nucleotides agree with TRBD2. Germline lookup yields CDR1 SNHLY and CDR2 FYNNEI. CDR3 length equals 15 residues. The trim removed 6 bases at V and 5 bases at J, leaving 9 bases unmatched. The CDR3 bases are TGTGCCAGCAGATCACTAGCGGGACTTCAGGAGACCCAGTACTTC. Its translation is CASRSLAGLQETQYF.

The J gene is TRBJ2-5, the V gene TRBV5-4, with TRBD2 matching 7 bases. Germline V gene data show CDR1 as SGHNT and CDR2 as YYREEE (reference sequence). The CDR3 is made up of 14 amino acids. V trimming: 2 bases; J trimming: 5 bases; junction bases outside the gene matches: 6. The CDR3 loop is CASSFGGGPETQYF. In DNA form, the CDR3 reads TGTGCCAGCAGCTTTGGGGGAGGGCCGGAGACCCAGTACTTC.

The rearrangement joins TRBV9 to TRBJ1-4; no definite D call. Germline CDR1 SGDLS, CDR2 YYNGEE. The CDR3 runs to 15 residues. The V and J ends lost 6 bases and 2 bases respectively, with 14 bases between them. The CDR3 sequence: CASTKTGSTNEKLFF. The CDR3, as DNA: TGTGCCAGCACGAAAACGGGTAGCACTAATGAAAAACTGTTTTTT.

The chain carries TRBV11-3 and TRBJ2-7; D is perhaps TRBD2 (6 bases). Germline loops: CDR1 SGHNT, CDR2 YENEEA. V was trimmed by 4 bases and J by 6 bases, leaving 13 bases between them. The CDR3 runs to 13 residues. The CDR3 DNA reads as TGTGCCAGCAGCTCCCCGGGGGACGGCGAGCAGTACTTC. Protein: CASSSPGDGEQYF. Drawing the rest from reference TRBV11-3 and TRBJ2-7, the complete variable domain is EAGVVQSPRYKIIEKKQPVAFWCNPISGHNTLYWYLQNLGQGPELLIRYENEEAVDDSQLPKDRFSAERLKGVDSTLKIQPAELGDSAVYLCASSSPGDGEQYFGPGTRLTVT.

V is TRBV7-3 and J is TRBJ2-1, with 9 bases aligning to TRBD1. This CDR3 spans 15 amino acids. The germline gives CDR1 SGHTA, CDR2 FQGTGA. With V trimmed by 4 bases and J by 4 bases, 5 bases remained unmatched. The CDR3 nucleotides read TGTGCCAGCAGCTCCGACAGGGGGGAATACAATGAGCAGTTCTTC. Translating gives CASSSDRGEYNEQFF. Looking up the rest from reference TRBV7-3 and TRBJ2-1 gives the full variable domain: GAGVSQTPSNKVTEKGKYVELRCDPISGHTALYWYRQSLGQGPEFLIYFQGTGAADDSGLPNDRFFAVRPEGSVSTLKIQRTERGDSAVYLCASSSDRGEYNEQFFGPGTRLTVL.

This sequence joins TRBV18 and TRBJ1-3; D gene unclear. CDR3 size: 15 residues. Germline V gene data show CDR1 as KGHSH and CDR2 as LQKENI. Trimming took off 2 bases at V and 6 bases at J, with 14 bases between the two ends. This CDR3 is CASSPGGPSVNTIYF. In nucleotides, the CDR3 is TGTGCCAGCTCACCAGGAGGACCATCGGTAAACACCATATATTTT. The full variable domain, rest sourced from reference TRBV18 and TRBJ1-3, is NAGVMQNPRHLVRRRGQEARLRCSPMKGHSHVYWYRQLPEEGLKFMVYLQKENIIDESGMPKERFSAEFPKEGPSILRIQQVVRGDSAAYFCASSPGGPSVNTIYFGEGSWLTVV.

J is TRBJ1-2 and V is TRBV6-5; D gene uncertain. V was pared by 6 bases and J by 4 bases, with 12 bases between. There are 13 residues in the CDR3. The V gene's germline CDR1 is MNHEY and CDR2 SVGAGI. CDR3 residues: CASSSGLGYGYTF. In nucleotides, the CDR3 is TGTGCCAGCAGCTCCGGACTCGGCTATGGCTACACCTTC.

The chain has TRBV28 and TRBJ2-5; the match to TRBD2 covers 8 bases. Germline CDR1 and CDR2: MDHEN and SYDVKM. The CDR3 has 14 residues. The V and J ends lost 7 bases and 5 bases, in that order; junction bases with no gene match: 9. In DNA, the CDR3 is TGTGCCAGCAACGGGAGGGCCTGGGGGGAGACCCAGTACTTC. This sequence encodes CASNGRAWGETQYF.